A selection of T cell receptor beta chains follows, all from one sample in a study of T cells in Graves' hyperthyroidism and ophthalmopathy. Each CDR3 protein is one row after TCRdb ran MiXCR on the multiplex PCR reads. The table has roughly 700,000 distinct CDR3 sequences, 12% to 15% seen once. Sequencing was carried out using blood. The receptors originated from a woman aged 18-29 years with Graves' hyperthyroidism. Both conserved end residues are part of each CDR3. The D gene is left open where the match is weak. Not all rows give a size; the values are once, few, many and, for expanded clones, a class.

TRBD2	TRBV29-1	TRBJ2-1	few	CSVAGTSGSNEQFF	TGCAGCGTCGCCGGGACTAGCGGGTCCAATGAGCAGTTCTTC
NA	TRBV6-5	TRBJ1-5	NA	CASSYSESNQPQHF	TGTGCCAGCAGTTACTCGGAGAGCAATCAGCCCCAGCATTTT
TRBD1	TRBV11-2	TRBJ2-7	many	CASSLVGQGRREQYF	TGTGCCAGCAGCTTAGTCGGACAGGGAAGGAGGGAGCAGTACTTC
NA	TRBV11-3	TRBJ1-1	many	CASSLERTLTEAFF	TGTGCCAGCAGCTTAGAACGAACCTTAACTGAAGCTTTCTTT
NA	TRBV6-5	TRBJ1-1	NA	CASSLPGTGRMNTEAFF	TGTGCCAGCAGTTTGCCCGGAACAGGACGGATGAACACTGAAGCTTTCTTT
NA	TRBV9	TRBJ2-3	few	CASRGSVGDTQYF	TGTGCCAGCAGAGGCTCAGTAGGAGATACGCAGTATTTT
NA	TRBV4-1	TRBJ2-6	NA	CASSQDFIGHRSPGANVLTF	TGCGCCAGCAGCCAAGATTTTATTGGACACCGATCCCCTGGGGCCAACGTCCTGACTTTC
TRBD2	TRBV29-1	TRBJ2-7	few	CSVAPSGSVQYF	TGCAGCGTTGCTCCCAGCGGGAGCGTGCAGTACTTC
TRBD1	TRBV29-1	TRBJ2-7	NA	CSVAGTANEQYF	TGCAGCGTTGCCGGGACAGCTAACGAGCAGTACTTC
NA	TRBV7-2	TRBJ2-1	few	CASSLGGIEQFF	TGTGCCAGCAGCTTAGGGGGAATCGAGCAGTTCTTC
NA	TRBV7-3	TRBJ2-1	NA	CASSRGTGTYYNEQFF	TGTGCCAGCAGCCGCGGGACGGGGACCTACTACAATGAGCAGTTCTTC
NA	TRBV7-9	TRBJ2-7	many	CASSLEVEYEQYF	TGTGCCAGCAGCTTAGAGGTGGAATACGAGCAGTACTTC
TRBD2	TRBV7-9	TRBJ2-7	NA	CASSWVAGRSYEQHF	TGTGCCAGCAGCTGGGTAGCGGGGCGCTCCTACGAGCAGCACTTC
NA	TRBV6-1	TRBJ1-2	many	CASSYRAGNYGYTF	TGTGCCAGCAGTTATAGGGCAGGGAACTATGGCTACACCTTC
NA	TRBV6-1	TRBJ1-1	many	CASTPSQGRGTEAFF	TGTGCCAGCACTCCTTCACAGGGTCGGGGCACTGAAGCTTTCTTT
NA	TRBV10-3	TRBJ2-1	few	CAISARGGRYNEQFF	TGTGCCATCAGTGCAAGGGGAGGTCGGTACAATGAGCAGTTCTTC
NA	TRBV29-1	TRBJ1-1	few	CSGRVNYEAFF	TGCAGCGGCAGGGTTAACTATGAAGCTTTCTTT
NA	TRBV7-2	TRBJ2-1	many	CASSRNSLNNEQFF	TGTGCCAGCAGCCGCAACAGCTTAAACAATGAGCAGTTCTTC
NA	TRBV28	TRBJ2-1	NA	CASRPPVDEQFF	TGTGCCAGCAGACCGCCAGTGGATGAGCAGTTCTTC
NA	TRBV12-3/TRBV12-4	TRBJ2-1	many	CASSLHRAEDEQFF	TGTGCCAGCAGTTTACACAGGGCGGAGGATGAGCAGTTCTTC
NA	TRBV29-1	TRBJ2-3	few	CSVEGRELTDTQYF	TGCAGCGTTGAAGGCCGAGAGTTGACAGATACGCAGTATTTT
NA	TRBV20-1	TRBJ1-1	many	CSARDPRAPNTEAFF	TGCAGTGCTAGAGATCCTAGAGCACCCAACACTGAAGCTTTCTTT
TRBD1	TRBV19	TRBJ2-1	NA	CASSIRDRVNEQFF	TGTGCCAGTAGTATTCGAGACAGGGTGAATGAGCAGTTCTTC
NA	TRBV7-8	TRBJ1-3	few	CASSLGQRISGNTIYF	TGTGCCAGCAGCTTAGGACAGCGGATCTCTGGAAACACCATATATTTT
TRBD1	TRBV11-2	TRBJ1-1	many	CASSLEVHRGAEAFF	TGTGCCAGCAGCTTAGAGGTCCACAGGGGTGCTGAAGCTTTCTTT
TRBD1	TRBV3-1	TRBJ2-2	many	CASSLTNRGLTGELFF	TGTGCCAGCAGCCTAACCAACAGGGGGTTAACCGGGGAGCTGTTTTTT
NA	TRBV12-3/TRBV12-4	TRBJ1-1	many	CASSLGAEGVGTEAFF	TGTGCCAGCAGTTTAGGGGCGGAAGGGGTCGGCACTGAAGCTTTCTTT
NA	TRBV5-1	TRBJ2-7	once	CASSLEAVSYEQYF	TGCGCCAGCAGCTTGGAAGCGGTCTCCTACGAGCAGTACTTC
TRBD1	TRBV27	TRBJ2-7	many	CASSPGIGGAWQYF	TGTGCCAGCAGTCCCGGGATAGGGGGCGCGTGGCAGTACTTC
NA	TRBV3-1	TRBJ1-3	NA	CASSPGGRANTIYF	TGTGCCAGCAGCCCCGGCGGCAGGGCAAACACCATATATTTT
NA	TRBV6-1	TRBJ2-7	few	CASSEWVSYEQYF	TGTGCCAGCAGTGAATGGGTCTCCTACGAGCAGTACTTC
NA	TRBV30	TRBJ1-2	many	CAWKESNYGYTF	TGTGCCTGGAAAGAATCTAACTATGGCTACACCTTC
NA	TRBV5-1	TRBJ2-1	many	CASSPQPYNEQFF	TGCGCCAGCAGCCCTCAACCATACAATGAGCAGTTCTTC
NA	TRBV18	TRBJ1-2	NA	CASSPNSGERGYTF	TGTGCCAGCTCACCAAATTCCGGGGAAAGAGGCTACACCTTC
TRBD1	TRBV12-3/TRBV12-4	TRBJ1-1	NA	CASSPTTGTSTEAFF	TGTGCCAGCAGCCCTACGACAGGGACTTCCACTGAAGCTTTCTTT
NA	TRBV6-2/TRBV6-3	TRBJ2-7	many	CATTYEQYF	TGTGCCACGACCTACGAGCAGTACTTC
TRBD2	TRBV15	TRBJ2-1	few	CATSRPQPSGAEQFF	TGTGCCACCAGCAGACCCCAGCCTAGCGGTGCGGAGCAGTTCTTC